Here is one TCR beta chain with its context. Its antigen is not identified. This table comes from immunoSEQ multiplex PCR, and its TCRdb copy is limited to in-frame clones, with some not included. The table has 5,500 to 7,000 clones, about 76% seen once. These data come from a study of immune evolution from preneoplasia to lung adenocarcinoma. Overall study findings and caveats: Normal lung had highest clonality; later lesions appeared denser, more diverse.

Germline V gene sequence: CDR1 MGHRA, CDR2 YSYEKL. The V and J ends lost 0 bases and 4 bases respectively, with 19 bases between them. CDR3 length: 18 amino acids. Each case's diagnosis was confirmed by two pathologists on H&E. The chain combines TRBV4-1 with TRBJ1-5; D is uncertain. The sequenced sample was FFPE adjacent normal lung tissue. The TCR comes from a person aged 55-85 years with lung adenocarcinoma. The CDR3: CASSQEFLGVAWNQPQHF. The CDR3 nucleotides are TGCGCCAGCAGCCAAGAATTTCTTGGGGTAGCTTGGAATCAGCCCCAGCATTTT.